One and the same sample provided the 31 T cell receptor beta chains below, sequenced in a study of cytomegalovirus exposure and HLA in healthy donors. This table comes from immunoSEQ multiplex PCR, and its TCRdb copy is limited to in-frame clones, with some not included. The sample carries more than 90,000 clones, roughly 88% recorded once. The sample comprised PBMCs. These receptors came from a man younger than 35 in good health and CMV-seronegative.

The table lists this clone with a count of one. DNA of the CDR3: TGCGCCAGCAGCCAAGCCCAGCGGGGGGGCGGAGAGCAGTTCTTC. Protein product: CASSQAQRGGGEQFF. The chain couples TRBV4-3 to TRBJ2-1; 10 bases line up with TRBD2. With 1 base clipped from V and 10 bases from J, the junction kept 7 bases outside the gene matches. The CDR3 extends over 15 amino acids. From germline, CDR1 is LGHNA and CDR2 YSLEER.

This chain connects TRBV6-1 to TRBJ2-5; 11 positions match TRBD1. V lost 4 bases, J lost 0 bases, and 4 bases stayed unmatched. This CDR3 spans 16 amino acids. CDR1 is MNHNS and CDR2 is SASEGT in the germline V gene. CDR3: CASSARDRGDQETQYF. The CDR3 nucleotides are TGTGCCAGCAGTGCCCGGGACAGGGGGGACCAAGAGACCCAGTACTTC.

This sequence joins TRBV9 and TRBJ1-3, with 7 bases lining up with TRBD1. Losses at the gene ends were 4 bases for V and 3 bases for J; bases not matched to a gene: 4. In germline, CDR1 is SGDLS, CDR2 YYNGEE. CDR3 length: 14 residues. The chain's CDR3 is CASSTQGSGNTIYF. The CDR3 region has the DNA TGTGCCAGCAGCACACAGGGGAGTGGAAACACCATATATTTT.

V gene TRBV6-5 combines with J gene TRBJ1-4; TRBD1 is a possible D gene (6 bases). This CDR3 is 15 amino acids long. The germline CDR1 and CDR2 sequences are MNHEY and SVGAGI. V shed 6 bases and J shed 3 bases, with 14 bases lying between them. As DNA, the CDR3 is TGTGCCAGCAGAAGAGACAGGAGCCCTAATGAAAAACTGTTTTTT. Translated: CASRRDRSPNEKLFF.

The chain couples TRBV19 to TRBJ2-7; D possibly corresponds to TRBD1 (6 bases). The CDR3 is 15 residues long. V was clipped by 6 bases and J by 7 bases, with 22 bases between them. Looked up from germline, CDR1 is LNHDA and CDR2 is SQIVND (reference sequence). CDR3 bases: TGTGCCAGTAGCCGCCTACAGGGACCCTACGGGGAGCAGTACTTC. This translates into CASSRLQGPYGEQYF.

The V and J genes are TRBV28 and TRBJ2-1; D might be TRBD1 (6 bases). The germline V and J ends were trimmed by 6 bases and 5 bases, with 11 bases remaining between them. From germline, CDR1 is MDHEN and CDR2 SYDVKM. The CDR3 totals 13 residues. The CDR3, as DNA: TGTGCCAGCAGAAAAGGACAGAACAATGAGCAGTTCTTC. This translates into CASRKGQNNEQFF.

About this clone: Other DNA sequences in this sample translate to the same CDR3. V and J are TRBV6-5 and TRBJ2-7; D may be TRBD1 (6 bases). Germline V lookup: CDR1 MNHEY, CDR2 SVGAGI. This CDR3 contains 14 residues. The V end lost 2 bases, the J end lost 1 base, and 9 bases lay between the germline ends. CDR3 nucleotide sequence: TGTGCCAGCAGTTACAGCAGGGGTTCCTACGAGCAGTACTTC. Encoded protein: CASSYSRGSYEQYF.

The V call is TRBV19, the J call TRBJ1-1; 7 nucleotides line up with TRBD1. The CDR3 contains 13 residues. The ends lost 10 bases at V and 1 base at J; junction bases unmatched: 6. Per germline, CDR1 LNHDA and CDR2 SQIVND (reference sequence). The CDR3 DNA is TGTGCCACCGCCCACAGGGGGAACACTGAAGCTTTCTTT. Protein sequence: CATAHRGNTEAFF.

The gene calls are TRBV6-5 and TRBJ2-7; TRBD1 aligns across 9 bases. Germline V gene sequence: CDR1 MNHEY, CDR2 SVGAGI. The CDR3 is 15 residues long. V gave up 6 bases and J gave up 3 bases; unmatched junction bases: 9. The chain's CDR3 is CASSLVWGQGYEQYF. CDR3 DNA: TGTGCCAGCAGCCTAGTGTGGGGACAGGGCTACGAGCAGTACTTC.

J is TRBJ2-1 and V is TRBV9, with D unresolved. The V gene lost 4 bases and the J gene lost 0 bases, with 14 bases spanning the gap. Germline CDR1 and CDR2: SGDLS and YYNGEE. The CDR3 sequence is 16 residues long. Here the CDR3 reads CASSPEDFSSYNEQFF. Here the CDR3 DNA reads TGTGCCAGCAGCCCCGAAGACTTCAGCTCCTACAATGAGCAGTTCTTC.

CDR3 region: CASSLSYRAEQYF. CDR3 DNA sequence: TGTGCCAGCAGCTTAAGTTACAGGGCCGAGCAGTACTTC. V gene TRBV7-7 combines with J gene TRBJ2-7; D perhaps matches TRBD1 (6 bases). From germline, CDR1 is SSHAT and CDR2 FNYEAQ (reference sequence). Trimming removed 2 bases from V and 6 bases from J, with 11 bases in between. CDR3 length: 13 residues.

This clone was seen once. The chain uses TRBV28 and TRBJ1-5; TRBD1 aligns across 9 bases. The trim removed 6 bases at V and 5 bases at J, leaving 8 bases unmatched. The CDR3 is made up of 15 amino acids. Germline V gene lookup returns CDR1 MDHEN and CDR2 SYDVKM. The CDR3 sequence is CASRGDRAIDQPQHF. The CDR3 bases are TGTGCCAGCAGGGGGGACAGGGCGATTGATCAGCCCCAGCATTTT.

Here the CDR3 DNA reads TGTGCCAGCAGTTGGGCCGCGGGAGAGGCGGACATTCAGTACTTC. Protein product: CASSWAAGEADIQYF. The chain is built from TRBV6-6 and TRBJ2-4; 7 nucleotides align to TRBD2. CDR1 is MNHNY, CDR2 SVGAGI, per germline (reference sequence). V gave up 4 bases and J gave up 8 bases; unmatched junction bases: 11. The CDR3 totals 15 residues.

The V gene is TRBV14, the J gene TRBJ2-7, with TRBD1 matching 7 bases. With V trimmed by 3 bases and J by 6 bases, 5 bases remained unmatched. The CDR3 is 13 amino acids. The germline V gene has CDR1 SGHDN and CDR2 FVKESK. CDR3 sequence (DNA): TGTGCCAGCAGCCACAGACAGGGTACCGAGCAGTACTTC. This gives the protein CASSHRQGTEQYF.

A single count supports this clone. The chain is built from TRBV6-5 and TRBJ2-1, with D possibly TRBD1 on 6 matching bases. V shed 0 bases and J shed 5 bases, with 8 bases lying between them. The CDR3 is 14 amino acids. Per the germline V gene, CDR1 is MNHEY and CDR2 is SVGAGI. This CDR3 reads CASSYSTGHNEQFF. CDR3 nucleotides: TGTGCCAGCAGTTACTCGACAGGTCACAATGAGCAGTTCTTC.

The V and J genes are TRBV2 and TRBJ1-1, with D unclear. The CDR3 is 13 amino acids. The germline CDR1 and CDR2 sequences are SNHLY and FYNNEI. The V end lost 0 bases, the J end lost 3 bases, and 5 bases lay between the germline ends. The CDR3 nucleotides are TGTGCCAGCAGTGAAGCCCGTTACACTGAAGCTTTCTTT. This gives the protein CASSEARYTEAFF.

The chain is built from TRBV11-2 and TRBJ1-1; 8 nucleotides line up with TRBD1. This CDR3 has 13 amino acids. J was trimmed by 6 bases and V by 6 bases; bases with no gene match: 6. The V gene's germline CDR1 is SGHAT and CDR2 FQNNGV. CDR3 residues: CASRTNRGAEAFF. In nucleotides, the CDR3 is TGTGCCAGCAGGACAAACAGGGGGGCTGAAGCTTTCTTT.

The chain employs TRBV4-1 and TRBJ2-7; no firm D call. Trimming removed 2 bases at V and 3 bases at J, with 8 bases between. This CDR3 has 13 residues. Per germline, CDR1 MGHRA and CDR2 YSYEKL. CDR3 DNA: TGCGCCAGCAGCCAAACCGAGAACTACGAGCAGTACTTC. Translated, it gives CASSQTENYEQYF.

This clone has just one count. The rearrangement joins TRBV6-5 to TRBJ2-7; 11 nucleotides agree with TRBD1. Germline V gene sequence: CDR1 MNHEY, CDR2 SVGAGI. Losses at the gene ends were 8 bases for V and 3 bases for J; bases not matched to a gene: 6. The CDR3 is 14 amino acids. The chain's CDR3 is CASAPGQGGYEQYF. The CDR3 nucleotides are TGTGCCAGCGCCCCGGGACAGGGGGGCTACGAGCAGTACTTC.

This clone was seen more than once but under ten times. The chain couples TRBV18 to TRBJ2-7; 8 nucleotides match TRBD1. Germline V gene data show CDR1 as KGHSH and CDR2 as LQKENI. The V segment lost 4 bases and the J segment 7 bases; nucleotides outside the gene matches: 15. CDR3 size: 16 residues. CDR3 DNA: TGTGCCAGCTCACATGCCCCAGACAGGGGAAGGGGGGAGCAGTACTTC. Translation gives CASSHAPDRGRGEQYF. Using reference TRBV18 and TRBJ2-7 for the parts outside the CDR3, the full variable domain is NAGVMQNPRHLVRRRGQEARLRCSPMKGHSHVYWYRQLPEEGLKFMVYLQKENIIDESGMPKERFSAEFPKEGPSILRIQQVVRGDSAAYFCASSHAPDRGRGEQYFGPGTRLTVT.

The chain combines TRBV29-1 with TRBJ2-2, with D perhaps matching TRBD2 (5 bases). Germline V gene data show CDR1 as SQVTM and CDR2 as ANQGSEA. The CDR3 has 13 residues. Trimming pared 3 bases from V and 2 bases from J, leaving 7 bases between. The CDR3 protein is CSVDGRNTGELFF. CDR3 bases: TGCAGCGTTGATGGGAGAAACACCGGGGAGCTGTTTTTT.

The CDR3 spells CASSYGVGVSDGYTF. CDR3 DNA sequence: TGTGCCAGCAGTTACGGAGTCGGGGTCTCCGATGGCTACACCTTC. The chain links TRBV6-5 to TRBJ1-2; D gene unclear. CDR3 length: 15 amino acids. Germline V CDR1 and CDR2: MNHEY, SVGAGI. With 2 bases removed from V and 6 bases from J, the gap between germline ends came to 16 bases.

The chain recombines TRBV6-1 with TRBJ2-1; 14 bases fit TRBD2. Germline V gene data show CDR1 as MNHNS and CDR2 as SASEGT. J lost 3 bases, V lost 2 bases, and 9 bases had no gene match. The CDR3 spans 19 residues. CDR3 in amino acids: CASSERKTSGRGIYNEQFF. CDR3 DNA sequence: TGTGCCAGCAGTGAACGGAAGACTAGCGGGAGGGGGATCTACAATGAGCAGTTCTTC.

This rearrangement joins TRBV28 to TRBJ1-4; 7 nucleotides agree with TRBD1. V lost 3 bases, J lost 3 bases, and 7 bases stayed unmatched. The CDR3 runs to 16 residues. Germline CDR1 and CDR2: MDHEN and SYDVKM. CDR3: CASSLGQTGANEKLFF. CDR3 nucleotides: TGTGCCAGCAGTTTGGGACAGACAGGCGCTAATGAAAAACTGTTTTTT.

The gene calls are TRBV5-1 and TRBJ1-2; TRBD1 is a possible D gene (6 bases). V was clipped by 3 bases and J by 3 bases, with 18 bases between them. This CDR3 region has 16 residues. Germline CDR1 reads SGHRS; CDR2 reads YFSETQ. The DNA for the CDR3 is TGCGCCAGCAGCTCGGATTTAGGACAGAAATACTATGGCTACACCTTC. Its protein is CASSSDLGQKYYGYTF.

This clone was seen a few times. V is TRBV9 and J is TRBJ2-2, with TRBD1 matching 9 bases. Losses at the gene ends were 1 base for V and 1 base for J; bases not matched to a gene: 5. This CDR3 has 17 amino acids. The germline V gene has CDR1 SGDLS and CDR2 YYNGEE. CDR3 nucleotides: TGTGCCAGCAGCGTACGACCGGGACAGGGGAACACCGGGGAGCTGTTTTTT. Translated: CASSVRPGQGNTGELFF.

CDR3 sequence: CASSVERGEGDEQYF. CDR3 in DNA: TGTGCCAGCAGCGTAGAGCGGGGAGAGGGAGACGAGCAGTACTTC. The genes are TRBV9 and TRBJ2-7; 7 bases fit TRBD2. The germline CDR1 and CDR2 sequences are SGDLS and YYNGEE. The CDR3 covers 15 residues. The V gene end was trimmed by 0 bases and the J gene end by 5 bases; junction bases not matched to a gene: 8.

In this sample, this clone turned up a few times. The V gene is TRBV28, the J gene TRBJ1-5; a possible D gene is TRBD1 (6 bases). Germline V CDR1 and CDR2: MDHEN, SYDVKM. CDR3 length: 13 residues. The V end lost 6 bases, the J end lost 6 bases, and 12 bases lay between the germline ends. The CDR3 DNA sequence: TGTGCCAGCAGACCTGCGGGGGCTCAGCCCCAGCATTTT. It translates to CASRPAGAQPQHF.

This rearrangement joins TRBV29-1 to TRBJ1-4, with a tentative D call TRBD1 (5 bases). Trimming stripped 5 bases from V and 5 bases from J, with 12 bases between. CDR3 length: 13 amino acids. The germline CDR1 and CDR2 sequences are SQVTM and ANQGSEA. The CDR3 sequence is CSVTEQVNEKLFF. In nucleotides, the CDR3 is TGCAGCGTTACGGAACAGGTGAATGAAAAACTGTTTTTT.

The J gene is TRBJ1-2, the V gene TRBV7-8; 7 bases are shared with TRBD1. CDR1 and CDR2 from the germline V gene are SGHVS and FQNEAQ. J lost 5 bases, V lost 0 bases, and 3 bases had no gene match. CDR3 size: 14 residues. In nucleotides, the CDR3 is TGTGCCAGCAGCTTAGCGGAACAGGGGTATGGCTACACCTTC. Translated: CASSLAEQGYGYTF.

The J gene is TRBJ2-5, the V gene TRBV2; 9 bases map to TRBD1. The CDR3 consists of 13 residues. Per the germline V gene, CDR1 is SNHLY and CDR2 is FYNNEI. V lost 4 bases to trimming and J lost 3 bases; unmatched junction nucleotides: 0. CDR3 DNA sequence: TGTGCCAGCAGTGGACAGGGGGAAGAGACCCAGTACTTC. Translating gives CASSGQGEETQYF.